A selection of T cell receptor beta chains follows, all from one sample in a study of blood T cell repertoires in COVID-19. Generated by immunoSEQ multiplex PCR, the TCRdb table keeps only in-frame clones and is missing some. This table has about 250,000 clones, 88% appearing once. The sample comprised peripheral blood. These receptor sequences come from a woman aged 40-49 years who had recovered from COVID-19. The CDR3 runs from the conserved cysteine through the conserved F or W.

J,V,CDR3
TRBJ1-3,TRBV7-2,CASSSTGGSGNTIYF
TRBJ2-2,TRBV6-4,CASSAISGRTGELFF
TRBJ1-5,TRBV30,CAWSVQGGQPQHF
TRBJ2-5,TRBV24-1,CATSDSGTGGRETQYF
TRBJ2-6,TRBV7-8,CASSLVGGTGANVLTF
TRBJ2-1,TRBV4-1,CASSGDKGRHEQFF
TRBJ1-2,TRBV24-1,CATSDLTRGYGYTF
TRBJ2-2,TRBV5-1,CASSLGALSGANTGELFF
TRBJ1-6,TRBV5-4,CASSSGGLSNSPLHF
TRBJ2-5,TRBV12-5,CASAPSTSLAEETQYF
TRBJ2-2,TRBV27,CASSYIAGGNTGELFF
TRBJ2-3,TRBV30,CAWSAGLARDTQYF
TRBJ2-7,TRBV29-1,CSIFGETSAYEQYF
TRBJ1-2,TRBV5-1,CASSPDLGGYTF
TRBJ1-1,TRBV30,CAWSPLQGVGEAFF
TRBJ2-1,TRBV11-2,CASSWGQGTYNEQFF
TRBJ1-2,TRBV3-1/TRBV3-2,CASSPGTSPTYGYTF
TRBJ2-1,TRBV5-4,CASSQGLAGAGGYNEQFF
TRBJ1-2,TRBV6-5,CASSYRDRVGYGYTF
TRBJ1-1,TRBV1,CTTPGVNTEAFF
TRBJ1-6,TRBV28,CASSLGGTYNSPLHF
TRBJ1-4,TRBV28,CASSLVGSGTNEKLFF
TRBJ1-1,TRBV4-3,CASSQDRGQVGGVAFF
TRBJ2-5,TRBV30,CAWSRGAWGTQYF
TRBJ1-2,TRBV19,CASSMGLRGVYGYTF
TRBJ2-1,TRBV24-1,CATSDQIAGGGDEQFF
TRBJ1-5,TRBV18,CASSPRGGDSNQPQHF
TRBJ2-2,TRBV5-1,CASSLRSRQGATAGELFF
TRBJ1-5,TRBV27,CASSFVSVAHGQGFHQPQHF
TRBJ1-2,TRBV18,CASIDAAAGPGYGYTF
TRBJ1-2,TRBV27,CASSLKFLAGGAYGYTF
TRBJ2-2,TRBV3-1/TRBV3-2,CASRPGHPGGELFF
TRBJ1-2,TRBV5-1,CASSPRPGRGDGYTF
TRBJ2-7,TRBV7-8,CASSRGVGYEQYF
TRBJ1-2,TRBV6-1,CASSESGYTF
TRBJ2-7,TRBV5-4,CASSKPGSDEQYF
TRBJ1-1,TRBV27,CASSLEAYTEAFF
TRBJ2-5,TRBV4-3,CASSQDRQGAETQYF
TRBJ2-7,TRBV5-6,CASSQTGLPPYEQYF
TRBJ1-4,TRBV27,CASRGGIYEKLFF
TRBJ2-5,TRBV30,CACRQGETQYF
TRBJ2-3,TRBV5-1,CASSGGQRGSDTQYF
TRBJ2-5,TRBV27,CASATGRGETQYF
TRBJ2-7,TRBV15,CATSRSRTGSSYEQYF
TRBJ2-1,TRBV9,CASSRTSGHNEQFF